Below, one T cell receptor (beta chain) is given with its context. The sample comes from a study of CD8 T cells in ankylosing spondylitis. In germline, CDR1 is ENHRY, CDR2 SYGVKD. The CDR3 spans 15 residues. V lost 0 bases and J lost 3, with 11 bases in between. Each CDR3 protein is one row after TCRdb ran MiXCR on the 5' RACE reads. The sample records roughly 150,000 distinct CDR3 sequences, 30% to 40% being singletons. The sequenced material came from synovial fluid, either unsorted or a sorted T cell fraction (not recorded which). This chain connects TRBV10-3 to TRBJ1-1; maybe TRBD1 (6 bases). The clonotype originates from a male donor with ankylosing spondylitis. In nucleotides, the CDR3 is TGTGCCATCAGTGAGTCCGGGGGGCAGTACACTGAAGCTTTCTTT. This gives the protein CAISESGGQYTEAFF.